The rows below give T cell receptor beta chains drawn from one sample of a study of identical twins. TCRdb analysed the 5' RACE reads with MiXCR anew, one entry per CDR3 protein. Of 500,000 to 650,000 distinct CDR3 sequences listed, 20% to 25% are singletons. These data were also filed under a second study, of yellow fever vaccine responses in identical twins.

The sample comprised CD4+ T cells sorted from blood. The receptors originated from a woman younger than 35 in good health. Both conserved end residues are part of each CDR3. A D gene is named only where the DNA matches it firmly. The size of a clone is reported for some rows only, either as once, few or many, or as a class for expanded clones.

d_call	v_call	clone_size	j_call	cdr3_aa	cdr3_nt
-	TRBV21-1	few	TRBJ2-1	CAKDYWSHEQFF	TGTGCCAAGGACTACTGGTCCCATGAGCAGTTCTTC
-	TRBV6-5	few	TRBJ2-7	CASSYSTKNEQYF	TGTGCCAGCAGTTACTCGACCAAGAACGAGCAGTACTTC
TRBD2	TRBV20-1	few	TRBJ2-7	CSAREGSGRKDEQYF	TGCAGTGCTAGAGAGGGGAGCGGGAGAAAGGACGAGCAGTACTTC
-	TRBV5-1	-	TRBJ2-3	CASSWGTLGVTDTQYF	TGCGCCAGCAGCTGGGGGACCCTAGGGGTCACAGATACGCAGTATTTT
-	TRBV9	-	TRBJ2-1	CASSAATYEQFF	TGTGCCAGCAGCGCAGCGACTTATGAGCAGTTCTTC
TRBD1	TRBV20-1	-	TRBJ1-5	CSASQGVDQPQHF	TGCAGTGCTTCACAGGGGGTTGATCAGCCCCAGCATTTT
TRBD2	TRBV6-1	few	TRBJ2-5	CASSGLAGGETQYF	TGTGCCAGCAGCGGACTAGCGGGAGGAGAGACCCAGTACTTC
-	TRBV3-1	many	TRBJ1-1	CASSQDLSRWVEAFF	TGTGCCAGCAGCCAAGATCTGAGCCGATGGGTTGAAGCTTTCTTT
-	TRBV2	-	TRBJ1-6	CASMETVNSPLHF	TGTGCCAGCATGGAGACAGTTAATTCACCCCTCCACTTT
TRBD2	TRBV5-1	many	TRBJ2-1	CASSLARLAGDNEQFF	TGCGCCAGCAGCTTGGCGAGACTAGCGGGGGACAATGAGCAGTTCTTC
TRBD1	TRBV12-3/TRBV12-4	few	TRBJ2-4	CASTPRAGDRAENIQYF	TGTGCCAGCACCCCTAGGGCCGGGGACAGGGCTGAAAACATTCAGTACTTC
-	TRBV5-1	-	TRBJ1-3	CASSPDSTVLSGNTIYF	TGCGCCAGCAGCCCGGACAGCACCGTACTCTCTGGAAACACCATATATTTT
TRBD1	TRBV7-2	-	TRBJ1-2	CASSFPGQGRGYTF	TGTGCCAGCAGCTTCCCGGGACAGGGAAGGGGCTACACCTTC
-	TRBV6-5	few	TRBJ2-5	CASSYLKGQIAF	TGTGCCAGCAGTTACCTGAAGGGACAAATCGCGTTC
TRBD2	TRBV18	-	TRBJ2-5	CASSPTSGDQETQYF	TGTGCCAGCTCACCCACTAGCGGGGACCAAGAGACCCAGTACTTC
-	TRBV24-1	-	TRBJ2-3	CATSETPGTDTQYF	TGTGCCACCAGTGAAACCCCCGGGACAGATACGCAGTATTTT
TRBD1	TRBV7-9	-	TRBJ1-4	CASSLSTGGSNEKLFF	TGTGCCAGCAGCTTATCCACAGGGGGCTCGAATGAAAAACTGTTTTTT
-	TRBV19	few	TRBJ2-4	CASLDGLGIQYF	TGTGCCAGCCTGGACGGCCTGGGCATTCAGTACTTC
TRBD1	TRBV5-1	-	TRBJ1-1	CASSTRGASQGAAFF	TGCGCCAGCAGCACTAGGGGGGCCTCCCAGGGGGCGGCTTTCTTT
-	TRBV24-1	-	TRBJ2-7	CATSDLNSYEQYF	TGTGCCACCAGTGATTTGAATAGCTACGAGCAGTACTTC
-	TRBV7-9	-	TRBJ2-2	CASSLDGANTGELFF	TGTGCCAGCAGCTTAGATGGGGCGAACACCGGGGAGCTGTTTTTT
-	TRBV27	few	TRBJ2-6	CASSPRGSLFSGANVLTF	TGTGCCAGCAGTCCCAGAGGCAGTCTCTTCTCTGGGGCCAACGTCCTGACTTTC
TRBD2	TRBV19	-	TRBJ2-3	CASRAPGLTTDTQYF	TGTGCCAGTCGAGCCCCGGGACTAACCACAGATACGCAGTATTTT